One and the same sample provided the 19 T cell receptor beta chains below, sequenced in a study of CD8 T cells in Susac syndrome. RNA amounts of roughly 0.45 to 1 ug underwent reverse transcription with random hexamers. TCRdb passed the immunoSEQ multiplex PCR reads through MiXCR, listing each CDR3 protein once. This sample has 400,000 to 550,000 distinct CDR3 sequences; more than 80% occur once, and the top ten carry about 0.1%. Specimen: CD8+ T cells from PBMCs. These receptors came from a human donor with multiple sclerosis.

This clonotype has more than one count but fewer than ten. The chain couples TRBV11-2 to TRBJ2-5; D is unresolved. CDR3 size: 12 residues. The germline V gene has CDR1 SGHAT and CDR2 FQNNGV. V lost 1 base, J lost 6 bases, and 6 bases lay in between. The CDR3 DNA reads as TGTGCCAGCAGCTTAGGTTTACAGACCCAGTACTTC. It codes for CASSLGLQTQYF.

This clonotype was observed a single time. CDR3: CASSQRGARNTEAFF. For the CDR3, the DNA is TGCGCCAGCAGCCAACGGGGGGCGCGGAACACTGAAGCTTTCTTT. The rearrangement uses TRBV4-1 and TRBJ1-1; D possibly corresponds to TRBD1 (6 bases). Trimming left V 2 bases short and J 1 base short, with 11 bases between. Looked up from germline, CDR1 is MGHRA and CDR2 is YSYEKL. The CDR3 has 15 amino acids.

This chain uses TRBV7-9 with TRBJ2-7; 7 bases are a match to TRBD1. The length of the CDR3 is 14 residues. With 5 bases clipped from V and 6 bases from J, the junction kept 10 bases outside the gene matches. CDR1 SEHNR and CDR2 FQNEAQ come from the germline V gene (reference sequence). The CDR3 loop is CASSEPGGSGEQYF. CDR3 in DNA: TGTGCCAGCAGCGAACCAGGGGGTTCGGGCGAGCAGTACTTC.

The J gene is TRBJ1-2, the V gene TRBV6-6; D unclear. V was pared by 7 bases and J by 10 bases, with 19 bases between. The germline V gene has CDR1 MNHNY and CDR2 SVGAGI (reference sequence). This CDR3 region has 13 residues. The CDR3: CASTRLGPEDYTF. In DNA, the CDR3 is TGTGCCAGCACCCGGCTCGGCCCCGAGGACTACACCTTC.

V usage is TRBV30 and J usage is TRBJ2-7, with 9 bases fitting TRBD2. J was trimmed by 5 bases and V by 3 bases; bases with no gene match: 11. The CDR3 loop spans 15 amino acids. Per germline, CDR1 GTSNPN and CDR2 SVGIG (reference sequence). The CDR3 protein is CAWRIRAGGPDEQYF. Written as DNA, the CDR3 is TGTGCCTGGAGGATAAGGGCGGGGGGGCCGGACGAGCAGTACTTC. Combining the CDR3 with reference TRBV30 and TRBJ2-7 gives the whole variable domain SQTIHQWPATLVQPVGSPLSLECTVEGTSNPNLYWYRQAAGRGLQLLFYSVGIGQISSEVPQNLSASRPQDRQFILSSKKLLLSDSGFYLCAWRIRAGGPDEQYFGPGTRLTVT.

The chain combines TRBV4-1 with TRBJ1-1, with D hard to call. CDR3 size: 16 residues. V lost 5 bases and J lost 1, with 17 bases in between. Per the germline V gene, CDR1 is MGHRA and CDR2 is YSYEKL. The CDR3 coding sequence is TGCGCCAGCAGCGATATTAGGTGGACTCAGAACACTGAAGCTTTCTTT. It translates to CASSDIRWTQNTEAFF.

V and J are TRBV4-2 and TRBJ1-4; no clear D gene. The CDR3 contains 17 residues. Germline V CDR1 and CDR2: LGHNA, YNFKEQ. Trimming left V 2 bases short and J 8 bases short, with 21 bases between. This chain's CDR3 is CASSQKAQDLEWEKLFF. For the CDR3, the DNA is TGTGCCAGCAGCCAAAAGGCCCAGGACCTGGAATGGGAAAAACTGTTTTTT.

This clonotype came up a few times. V gene TRBV5-4 combines with J gene TRBJ2-1, with D hard to call. The V end lost 1 base, the J end lost 0 bases, and 8 bases lay between the germline ends. CDR1 and CDR2 from the germline V gene are SGHNT and YYREEE (reference sequence). The CDR3 has 15 residues. The DNA for the CDR3 is TGTGCCAGCAGCTTGTCCTCGAGCTCCTACAATGAGCAGTTCTTC. Translated, it gives CASSLSSSSYNEQFF.

This chain uses TRBV18 with TRBJ2-3, with D hard to call. Germline V lookup: CDR1 KGHSH, CDR2 LQKENI. With 1 base removed from V and 0 bases from J, the gap between germline ends came to 8 bases. The CDR3 consists of 15 residues. CDR3 bases: TGTGCCAGCTCACCACTCGATGTTAGCACAGATACGCAGTATTTT. Its translation: CASSPLDVSTDTQYF.

The genes are TRBV6-2 or TRBV6-3 and TRBJ1-1; D call uncertain. V was clipped by 1 base and J by 5 bases, with 8 bases between them. This CDR3 contains 13 residues. Looked up from germline, CDR1 is MNHEY and CDR2 is SVGEGT. DNA for the CDR3: TGTGCCAGCAGTTACTTGGGGTATACTGAAGCTTTCTTT. It specifies CASSYLGYTEAFF.

This rearrangement joins TRBV2 to TRBJ2-5; the D is unclear. Deletions cut 4 bases from V and 0 bases from J, with 6 bases between. This CDR3 region has 13 residues. Looked up from germline, CDR1 is SNHLY and CDR2 is FYNNEI. CDR3 bases: TGTGCCAGCAGTGGATGGGACCAAGAGACCCAGTACTTC. Protein: CASSGWDQETQYF.

The chain couples TRBV2 to TRBJ1-3; D remains unclear. This CDR3 is 13 amino acids long. Germline CDR1 is SNHLY and CDR2 is FYNNEI. V gave up 5 bases and J gave up 0 bases, with 5 bases separating them. CDR3 in amino acids: CASSTSSGNTIYF. The DNA of the CDR3 is TGTGCCAGCAGTACCTCCTCTGGAAACACCATATATTTT. Combining the CDR3 with reference TRBV2 and TRBJ1-3 gives the whole variable domain EPEVTQTPSHQVTQMGQEVILRCVPISNHLYFYWYRQILGQKVEFLVSFYNNEISEKSEIFDDQFSVERPDGSNFTLKIRSTKLEDSAMYFCASSTSSGNTIYFGEGSWLTVV.

The genes are TRBV6-1 and TRBJ2-1; 7 bases map to TRBD1. Germline assignment: CDR1 MNHNS and CDR2 SASEGT. With 1 base clipped from V and 2 bases from J, the junction kept 2 bases outside the gene matches. The CDR3 extends over 15 amino acids. The chain's CDR3 is CASSEGGTAYNEQFF. DNA of the CDR3: TGTGCCAGCAGTGAAGGGGGGACAGCCTACAATGAGCAGTTCTTC.

The chain uses TRBV5-6 and TRBJ1-2; possible D gene TRBD1, 5 bases. Trimming shortened V by 0 bases and J by 5 bases, and 14 bases separated the two germline ends. This CDR3 spans 15 amino acids. The germline gives CDR1 SGHDT, CDR2 YYEEEE. Here the CDR3 reads CASSLAGSGAYGYTF. The CDR3 nucleotides read TGTGCCAGCAGCTTGGCAGGGTCGGGCGCATATGGCTACACCTTC.

V gene TRBV2 combines with J gene TRBJ2-2, with D perhaps TRBD1 (5 bases). Between the trimmed V and J ends, which lost 6 bases and 1 base, there was a span of 9 bases. The CDR3 has 14 residues. Germline CDR1 reads SNHLY; CDR2 reads FYNNEI. The CDR3 DNA reads TGTGCCAGCAGGAGGACAAGGAACACCGGGGAGCTGTTTTTT. It encodes CASRRTRNTGELFF.

The V and J genes are TRBV4-1 and TRBJ2-7; the D gene could be TRBD1 or TRBD2 (5 bases each). The CDR3 runs 16 residues. The V end lost 3 bases, the J end lost 3 bases, and 18 bases lay between the germline ends. The germline gives CDR1 MGHRA, CDR2 YSYEKL. The CDR3 here is CASSHQFRDVSYEQYF. The CDR3 nucleotides are TGCGCCAGCAGCCATCAATTTAGGGACGTTAGCTACGAGCAGTACTTC.

This clonotype came up a few times. The chain carries TRBV6-1 and TRBJ1-1; D not resolved. This CDR3 is 12 amino acids long. From germline, CDR1 is MNHNS and CDR2 SASEGT. The V and J ends lost 6 bases and 2 bases respectively, with 7 bases between them. CDR3 loop: CASSPSNTEAFF. The CDR3 region has the DNA TGTGCCAGCAGCCCGAGTAACACTGAAGCTTTCTTT.

The J gene is TRBJ2-7, the V gene TRBV27, with a tentative D call TRBD2 (6 bases). Germline-derived CDR1 and CDR2 are MNHEY and SMNVEV (reference sequence). The V end was cut by 5 bases, the J end by 4 bases, with 21 bases between. The CDR3 has 16 amino acids. CDR3 coding DNA: TGTGCCAGCAGTCCCCGGGGGACCCTACTTCCATACGAGCAGTACTTC. Protein product: CASSPRGTLLPYEQYF.

This chain uses TRBV19 with TRBJ2-7; 8 bases are a match to TRBD1. The germline CDR1 and CDR2 sequences are LNHDA and SQIVND (reference sequence). V shed 9 bases, J shed 4 bases, and the junction held 11 bases outside the gene matches. This CDR3 comprises 14 residues. DNA for the CDR3: TGTGCCAGCACCCAAGAGCAGGGGGCTTACGAGCAGTACTTC. Translated, it gives CASTQEQGAYEQYF. Full variable domain (remainder filled in from reference TRBV19 and TRBJ2-7): DGGITQSPKYLFRKEGQNVTLSCEQNLNHDAMYWYRQDPGQGLRLIYYSQIVNDFQKGDIAEGYSVSREKKESFPLTVTSAQKNPTAFYLCASTQEQGAYEQYFGPGTRLTVT.